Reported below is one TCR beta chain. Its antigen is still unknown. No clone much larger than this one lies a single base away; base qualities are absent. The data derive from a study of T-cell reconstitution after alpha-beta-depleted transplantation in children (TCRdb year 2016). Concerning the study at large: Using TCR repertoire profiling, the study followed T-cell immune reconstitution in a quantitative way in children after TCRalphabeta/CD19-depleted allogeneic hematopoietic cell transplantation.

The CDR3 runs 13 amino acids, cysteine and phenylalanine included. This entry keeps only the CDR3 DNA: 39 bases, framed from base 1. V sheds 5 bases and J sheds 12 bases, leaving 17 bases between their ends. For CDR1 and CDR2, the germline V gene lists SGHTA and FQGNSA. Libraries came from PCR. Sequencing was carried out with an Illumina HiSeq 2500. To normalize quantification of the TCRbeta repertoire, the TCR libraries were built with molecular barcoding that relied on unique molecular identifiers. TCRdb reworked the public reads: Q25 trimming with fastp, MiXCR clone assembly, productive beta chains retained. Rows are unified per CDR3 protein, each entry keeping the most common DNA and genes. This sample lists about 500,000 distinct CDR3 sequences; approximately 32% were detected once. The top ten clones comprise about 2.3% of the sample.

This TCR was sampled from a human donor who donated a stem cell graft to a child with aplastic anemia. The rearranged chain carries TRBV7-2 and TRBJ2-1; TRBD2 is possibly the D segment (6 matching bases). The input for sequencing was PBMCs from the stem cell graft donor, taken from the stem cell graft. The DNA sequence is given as TGTGCCAGCAGCCCCGCGGGAAGCACCTGGCAGTTCTTC. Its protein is CASSPAGSTWQFF.